A single sample is the source of the 20 T cell receptor beta chains below, sequenced in a study of T cells in Graves' hyperthyroidism and ophthalmopathy. The source material, RNA transcripts, was used to amplify TCR beta CDR3 regions. TCR CDR3 regions were first amplified by RT-PCR with HTBI primers. TCRdb fed the multiplex PCR reads into MiXCR, producing one record per CDR3 protein. The sample lists 500,000 to 650,000 distinct CDR3 sequences, 35% to 50% occurring once. Sequencing input: peripheral blood or thyroid tissue (not recorded which). Every receptor here comes from an adult woman with Graves' disease, either hyperthyroidism or ophthalmopathy (not recorded which).

This clonotype was picked up many times. The chain has TRBV7-9 and TRBJ1-1; a weak D match, TRBD1 (6 bases). Germline values: CDR1 SEHNR, CDR2 FQNEAQ (reference sequence). Trimming stripped 7 bases from V and 5 bases from J, with 17 bases between. CDR3 size: 14 residues. The CDR3 bases are TGTGCCAGCATTCGCCAGGGGAGGACAACTGAAGCTTTCTTT. It specifies CASIRQGRTTEAFF.

This clonotype came up many times. This chain joins TRBV20-1 and TRBJ2-5; tentatively, D is TRBD1 (5 bases). This CDR3 has 12 residues. Germline V gene lookup returns CDR1 DFQATT and CDR2 SNEGSKA (reference sequence). V was clipped by 6 bases and J by 0 bases, with 8 bases between them. The CDR3 DNA follows: TGCAGTGCCAAGACAGACCAAGAGACCCAGTACTTC. Amino acid sequence: CSAKTDQETQYF.

The chain recombines TRBV9 with TRBJ1-5, with 9 nucleotides matching TRBD1. Per the germline V gene, CDR1 is SGDLS and CDR2 is YYNGEE. This CDR3 is built from 16 residues. Trimming removed 3 bases from V and 7 bases from J; junction bases left unmatched: 11. CDR3 DNA sequence: TGTGCCAGCAGCGGCCCGGGACAGGGCACGGGGCAGCCCCAGCATTTT. Its translation is CASSGPGQGTGQPQHF.

The sample holds many counts of this clonotype. The chain links TRBV15 to TRBJ1-4; D might be TRBD1 (5 bases). CDR3 size: 15 residues. V was clipped by 3 bases and J by 6 bases, with 14 bases between them. CDR1 is LNHNV and CDR2 is YYDKDF in the germline V gene (reference sequence). DNA of the CDR3: TGTGCCACCAGCAGTCAGTCTTGGGGGGATGAAAAACTGTTTTTT. It is translated as CATSSQSWGDEKLFF.

There are a few counts of this clonotype. The rearrangement uses TRBV7-6 and TRBJ2-2, with D unclear. This CDR3 spans 12 amino acids. V lost 4 bases and J lost 6, with 6 bases in between. Germline CDR1 SGHVS, CDR2 FNYEAQ. The CDR3 coding sequence is TGTGCCAGCAGCTACCTGGCCGGGGAGCTGTTTTTT. Protein product: CASSYLAGELFF.

This clonotype has ten or more counts. This chain links TRBV9 with TRBJ2-7, with a weak D call TRBD2 (7 bases). Germline lookup yields CDR1 SGDLS and CDR2 YYNGEE. Trimming stripped 0 bases from V and 5 bases from J, with 9 bases between. The CDR3 runs to 13 residues. Here the CDR3 DNA reads TGTGCCAGCAGCGTAGGGGGGGGCCACGAGCAGTACTTC. Amino acid sequence: CASSVGGGHEQYF. Looking up the rest from reference TRBV9 and TRBJ2-7 gives the full variable domain: DSGVTQTPKHLITATGQRVTLRCSPRSGDLSVYWYQQSLDQGLQFLIQYYNGEERAKGNILERFSAQQFPDLHSELNLSSLELGDSALYFCASSVGGGHEQYFGPGTRLTVT.

This clonotype has at least ten counts. V is TRBV5-1 and J is TRBJ1-1, with D hard to call. Trimming cost V 2 bases and J 0 bases, with 8 bases left between them. The CDR3 covers 14 residues. Looked up from germline, CDR1 is SGHRS and CDR2 is YFSETQ. CDR3 nucleotide sequence: TGCGCCAGCAGCTTCGACGGGTTGAACACTGAAGCTTTCTTT. It is translated as CASSFDGLNTEAFF.

This clonotype turned up a few times. A much more abundant neighbour one base away suggests this may be a read error. The chain is built from TRBV7-9 and TRBJ2-7; weak D call: TRBD2 (5 bases). The CDR3 totals 15 residues. With 5 bases removed from V and 0 bases from J, the gap between germline ends came to 14 bases. CDR1 is SEHNR and CDR2 is FQNEAQ in the germline V gene (reference sequence). This CDR3 reads CASSPEAESSYEQYF. The CDR3 region has the DNA TGTGCCAGCAGCCCGGAGGCGGAAAGCTCCTACGAGCAGTACTTC.

This clonotype came up a few times. The CDR3: CASSDSSGNYEQYF. CDR3 DNA: TGTGCCAGCAGTGATTCTAGCGGGAACTACGAGCAGTACTTC. The chain recombines TRBV2 with TRBJ2-7; 9 bases are a match to TRBD2. CDR1 is SNHLY, CDR2 FYNNEI, per germline. The CDR3 extends over 14 amino acids. V was clipped by 3 bases and J by 3 bases; unmatched bases: 3.

This clonotype was seen only once. The junction departs from the called germline gene at one end, perhaps through a read error. The chain joins TRBV7-2 to TRBJ1-6, with 7 positions matching TRBD1. CDR3 size: 16 residues. Germline V gives CDR1 SGHTA, CDR2 FQGNSA. CDR3 in amino acids: CASSQDIPTGDSPLHF. Here the CDR3 DNA reads TGCGCCAGCAGCCAAGATATCCCAACAGGGGATTCACCCCTCCACTTT.

This chain uses TRBV13 with TRBJ2-7, with D perhaps TRBD1 (6 bases). Germline V gene lookup returns CDR1 PRHDT and CDR2 FYEKMQ (reference sequence). This CDR3 has 14 amino acids. Trimming removed 5 bases at V and 2 bases at J, with 13 bases between. DNA for the CDR3: TGTGCCAGCAGCCCAGGACAGAGCACCTACGAGCAGTACTTC. Its protein is CASSPGQSTYEQYF.

This clonotype was counted only a few times. The J gene is TRBJ2-7, the V gene TRBV4-1; 7 bases fit TRBD2. V lost 3 bases, J lost 2 bases, and 10 bases stayed unmatched. The CDR3 has 16 amino acids. The germline V gene encodes CDR1 MGHRA and CDR2 YSYEKL. The CDR3 sequence is CASSQGGTYATYEQYF. The CDR3, as DNA: TGCGCCAGCAGCCAGGGAGGGACCTACGCAACCTACGAGCAGTACTTC.

The chain recombines TRBV7-9 with TRBJ1-4; D gene unclear. The V end was cut by 7 bases, the J end by 7 bases, with 19 bases between. The V gene's germline CDR1 is SEHNR and CDR2 FQNEAQ (reference sequence). This CDR3 region has 15 residues. The CDR3 protein is CASTDARDGSEKLFF. CDR3 coding DNA: TGTGCCAGCACGGACGCACGGGATGGATCTGAAAAACTGTTTTTT.

The count of this clonotype is one. The rearrangement uses TRBV10-2 and TRBJ1-5; D not resolved. The V gene's germline CDR1 is WSHSY and CDR2 SAAADI. Between the trimmed V and J ends, which lost 8 bases and 3 bases, there was a span of 17 bases. This CDR3 has 15 amino acids. Here the CDR3 reads CASVPLGGNNQPQHF. CDR3 nucleotides: TGCGCCAGCGTACCTTTAGGCGGGAACAATCAGCCCCAGCATTTT.

As for this clonotype: The junction does not match germline at one end; this may be a read error. The chain recombines TRBV7-2 with TRBJ1-6; D is ambiguous. Germline V gives CDR1 SGHTA, CDR2 FQGNSA. The CDR3 has 13 amino acids. CDR3 in amino acids: CASSQETYSPLHF. CDR3 sequence (DNA): TGCGCCAGCAGCCAAGAGACTTATTCACCCCTCCACTTT.

The CDR3 reads CASSLGGDRGAFF. Here the CDR3 DNA reads TGTGCCAGCAGCTTAGGGGGGGATCGGGGAGCTTTCTTT. The chain joins TRBV7-8 to TRBJ1-1; D perhaps matches TRBD1 (5 bases). This CDR3 has 13 amino acids. Germline values: CDR1 SGHVS, CDR2 FQNEAQ. The V end was cut by 1 base, the J end by 10 bases, with 13 bases between.

This clonotype was seen many times. This sequence joins TRBV24-1 and TRBJ2-7; 10 nucleotides line up with TRBD1. The CDR3 has 14 amino acids. V trimming: 5 bases; J trimming: 4 bases; junction bases outside the gene matches: 4. Germline CDR1 reads KGHDR; CDR2 reads SFDVKD. CDR3 residues: CATSAPGQGYEQYF. Here the CDR3 DNA reads TGTGCCACCAGTGCGCCGGGACAGGGGTACGAGCAGTACTTC.

At least ten counts were recorded for this clonotype. The chain is built from TRBV7-6 and TRBJ2-7; no clear D. The V end lost 5 bases, the J end lost 2 bases, and 16 bases lay between the germline ends. CDR3 length: 15 residues. From germline, CDR1 is SGHVS and CDR2 FNYEAQ. CDR3 in amino acids: CASSPPNVGTYEQYF. CDR3 in DNA: TGTGCCAGCAGCCCACCAAACGTCGGCACCTACGAGCAGTACTTC.

A few counts support this clonotype. J is TRBJ1-1 and V is TRBV7-2, with D possibly TRBD1 on 5 matching bases. Trimming cost V 1 base and J 6 bases, with 15 bases left between them. This CDR3 contains 15 residues. The V gene's germline CDR1 is SGHTA and CDR2 FQGNSA. CDR3 amino acids: CASSLGTGGRPEAFF. The CDR3 DNA reads as TGTGCCAGCAGCTTAGGTACAGGCGGGCGACCTGAAGCTTTCTTT.

The chain has TRBV20-1 and TRBJ2-7; 8 bases agree with TRBD1. With 1 base clipped from V and 3 bases from J, the junction kept 8 bases outside the gene matches. The CDR3 has 15 residues. Per the germline V gene, CDR1 is DFQATT and CDR2 is SNEGSKA (reference sequence). The CDR3, as DNA: TGCAGTGCTAGAGGGGGGACAGGAGGATACTACGAGCAGTACTTC. Amino acids: CSARGGTGGYYEQYF.